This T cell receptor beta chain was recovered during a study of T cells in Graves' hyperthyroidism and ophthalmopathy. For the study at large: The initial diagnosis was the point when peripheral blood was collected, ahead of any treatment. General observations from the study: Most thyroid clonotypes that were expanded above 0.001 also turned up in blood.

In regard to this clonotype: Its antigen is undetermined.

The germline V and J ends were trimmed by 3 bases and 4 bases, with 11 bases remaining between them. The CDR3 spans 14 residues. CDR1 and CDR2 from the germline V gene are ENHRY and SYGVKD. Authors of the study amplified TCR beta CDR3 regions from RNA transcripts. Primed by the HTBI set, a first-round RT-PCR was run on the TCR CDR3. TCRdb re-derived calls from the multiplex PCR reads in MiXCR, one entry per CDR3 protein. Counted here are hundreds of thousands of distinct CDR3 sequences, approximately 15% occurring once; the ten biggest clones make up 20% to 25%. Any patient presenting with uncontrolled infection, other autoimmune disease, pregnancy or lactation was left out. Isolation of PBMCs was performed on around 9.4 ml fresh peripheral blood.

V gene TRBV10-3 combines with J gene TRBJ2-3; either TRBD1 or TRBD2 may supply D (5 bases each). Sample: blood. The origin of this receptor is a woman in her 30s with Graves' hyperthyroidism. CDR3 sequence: CAISEGQGADTQYF. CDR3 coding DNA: TGTGCCATCAGTGAAGGGCAGGGAGCAGATACGCAGTATTTT.